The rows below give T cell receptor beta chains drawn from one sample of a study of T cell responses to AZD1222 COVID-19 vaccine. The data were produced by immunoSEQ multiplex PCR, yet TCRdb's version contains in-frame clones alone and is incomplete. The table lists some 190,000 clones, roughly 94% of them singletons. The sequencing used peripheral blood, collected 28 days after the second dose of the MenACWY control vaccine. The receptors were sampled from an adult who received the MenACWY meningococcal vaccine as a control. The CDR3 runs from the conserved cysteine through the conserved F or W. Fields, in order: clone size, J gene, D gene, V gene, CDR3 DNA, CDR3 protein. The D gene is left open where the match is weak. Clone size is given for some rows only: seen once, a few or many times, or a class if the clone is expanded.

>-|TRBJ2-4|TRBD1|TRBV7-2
TGTGCCAGCAGCCACGGGGACAGACTAGCCAAAAACATTCAGTACTTC
CASSHGDRLAKNIQYF
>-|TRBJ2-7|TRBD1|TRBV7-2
TGTGCCAGCAGCTTTCGACGACAGGGGAACTACGAGCAGTACTTC
CASSFRRQGNYEQYF
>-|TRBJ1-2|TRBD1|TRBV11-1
TGTGCCAGCAGCTCTAGGGACAGATCCTATGGCTACACCTTC
CASSSRDRSYGYTF
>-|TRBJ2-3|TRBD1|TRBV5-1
TGCGCCAGCAGCCAACAGGGGGCGTTCGGAGATACGCAGTATTTT
CASSQQGAFGDTQYF
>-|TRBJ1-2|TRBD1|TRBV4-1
TGCGCCAGCAGCCCCCCGCCAGGGGGTGGCTACACCTTC
CASSPPPGGGYTF
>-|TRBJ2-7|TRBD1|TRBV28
TGTGCCAGTCAGCCGGGACAGAGCTACGAGCAGTACTTC
CASQPGQSYEQYF
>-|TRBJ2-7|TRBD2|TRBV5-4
TGTGCCAGCAGCATACCGGGACTAGCGGGAGGTCGGGGAGAGCAGTACTTC
CASSIPGLAGGRGEQYF
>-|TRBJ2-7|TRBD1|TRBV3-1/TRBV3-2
TGTGCCAGCAGCCAAGGGCCGGGACAGTACTACGAGCAGTACTTC
CASSQGPGQYYEQYF
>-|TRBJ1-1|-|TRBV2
TGTGCCAGCGGGGCAGATCGGGACACTGAAGCTTTCTTT
CASGADRDTEAFF
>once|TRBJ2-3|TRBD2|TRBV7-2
TGTGCCAGCAGCCCCGGAGCGGGGAGCACAGATACGCAGTATTTT
CASSPGAGSTDTQYF
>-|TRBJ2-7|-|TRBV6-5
TGTGCCAGCAGATTCGGCAGCTCCTACGAGCAGTACTTC
CASRFGSSYEQYF
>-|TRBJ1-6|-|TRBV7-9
TGTGCCAGCAGCTTAGACAGTTTTGGGTCACCCCTCCACTTT
CASSLDSFGSPLHF
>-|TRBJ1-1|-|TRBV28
TGTGCCAGCAGTCAGGTAGAAGCTTTCTTT
CASSQVEAFF
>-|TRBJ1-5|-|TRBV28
TGTGCCAGCAGCCCCACGACGAATCAGCCCCAGCATTTT
CASSPTTNQPQHF
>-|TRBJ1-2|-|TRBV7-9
TGTGCCAGTACCGGGACACGGGAAGACTATGGCTACACCTTC
CASTGTREDYGYTF
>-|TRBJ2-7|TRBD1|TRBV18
TGTGCCAGCTCACCAGTCCGGACAGGGGTCGCTACTGACGAGCAGTACTTC
CASSPVRTGVATDEQYF
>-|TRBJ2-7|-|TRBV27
TGTGCCAGCAGTCGGGACACTTCCTACGAGCAGTACTTC
CASSRDTSYEQYF
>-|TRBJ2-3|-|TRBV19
TGTGCCAGTAGTATAGAGGGGGTGGTACCAGATACGCAGTATTTT
CASSIEGVVPDTQYF
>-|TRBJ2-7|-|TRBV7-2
TGTGCCAGCAGCTCCCGGGCAGGGGGGACCTACGAGCAGTACTTC
CASSSRAGGTYEQYF
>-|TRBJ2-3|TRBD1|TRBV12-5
TGTGCTAGTGGGGGGACAGGGCGGAAAGATACGCAGTATTTT
CASGGTGRKDTQYF
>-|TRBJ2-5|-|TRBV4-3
TGCGCCAGCAGCCAAGAGAGGACGGTCTCGGGAGAGACCCAGTACTTC
CASSQERTVSGETQYF
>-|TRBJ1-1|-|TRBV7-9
TGTGCCAGCAGCTTACAGGGGCGGATCACTGAAGCTTTCTTT
CASSLQGRITEAFF